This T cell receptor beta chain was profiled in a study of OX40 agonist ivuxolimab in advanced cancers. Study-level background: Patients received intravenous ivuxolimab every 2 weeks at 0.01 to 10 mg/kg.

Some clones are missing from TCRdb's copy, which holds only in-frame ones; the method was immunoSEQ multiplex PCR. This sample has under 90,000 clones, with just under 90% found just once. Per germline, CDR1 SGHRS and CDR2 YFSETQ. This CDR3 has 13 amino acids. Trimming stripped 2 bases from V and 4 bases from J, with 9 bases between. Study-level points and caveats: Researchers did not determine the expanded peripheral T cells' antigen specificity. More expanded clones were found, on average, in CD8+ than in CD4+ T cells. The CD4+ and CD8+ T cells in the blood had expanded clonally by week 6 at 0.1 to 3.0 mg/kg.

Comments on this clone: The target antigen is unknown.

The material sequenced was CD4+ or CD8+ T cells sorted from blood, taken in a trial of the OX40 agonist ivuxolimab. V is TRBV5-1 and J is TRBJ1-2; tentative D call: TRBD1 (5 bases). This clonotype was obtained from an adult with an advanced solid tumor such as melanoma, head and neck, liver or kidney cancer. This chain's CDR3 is CASSFGALYGYTF. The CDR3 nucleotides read TGCGCCAGCAGCTTTGGGGCTCTCTATGGCTACACCTTC. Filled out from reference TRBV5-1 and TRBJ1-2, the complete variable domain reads KAGVTQTPRYLIKTRGQQVTLSCSPISGHRSVSWYQQTPGQGLQFLFEYFSETQRNKGNFPGRFSGRQFSNSRSEMNVSTLELGDSALYLCASSFGALYGYTFGSGTRLTVV.